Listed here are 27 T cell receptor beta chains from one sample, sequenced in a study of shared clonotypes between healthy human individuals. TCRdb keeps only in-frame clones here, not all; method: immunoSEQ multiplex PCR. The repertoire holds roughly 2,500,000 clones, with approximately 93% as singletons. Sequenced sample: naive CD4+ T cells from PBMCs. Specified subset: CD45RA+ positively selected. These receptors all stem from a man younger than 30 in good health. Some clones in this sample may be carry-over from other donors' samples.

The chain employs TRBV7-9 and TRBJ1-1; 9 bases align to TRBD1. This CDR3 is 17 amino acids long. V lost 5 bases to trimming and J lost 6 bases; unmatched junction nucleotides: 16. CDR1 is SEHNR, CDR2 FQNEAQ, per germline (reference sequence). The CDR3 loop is CASSTAWTGARGAEAFF. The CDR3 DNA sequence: TGTGCCAGCAGCACCGCCTGGACAGGGGCCCGCGGGGCTGAAGCTTTCTTT.

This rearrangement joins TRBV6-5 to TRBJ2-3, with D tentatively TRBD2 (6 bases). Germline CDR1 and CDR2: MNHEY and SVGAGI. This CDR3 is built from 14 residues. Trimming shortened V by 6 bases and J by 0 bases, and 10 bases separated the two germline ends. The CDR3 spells CASRAGRSTDTQYF. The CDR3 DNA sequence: TGTGCCAGCAGGGCGGGGCGTAGCACAGATACGCAGTATTTT.

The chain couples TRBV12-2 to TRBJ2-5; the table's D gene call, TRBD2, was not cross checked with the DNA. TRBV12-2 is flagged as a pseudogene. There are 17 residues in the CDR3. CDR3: CASRFSRRGCWEETQYF. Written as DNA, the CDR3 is TGTGCAAGTCGCTTTAGTAGGCGGGGCTGTTGGGAAGAGACCCAGTACTTC.

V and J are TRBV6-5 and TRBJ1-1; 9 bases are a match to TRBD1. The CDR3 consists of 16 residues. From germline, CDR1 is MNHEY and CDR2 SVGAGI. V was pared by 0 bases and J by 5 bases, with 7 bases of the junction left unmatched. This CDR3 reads CASSYSMTGGRTEAFF. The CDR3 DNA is TGTGCCAGCAGTTACTCGATGACAGGGGGGAGGACTGAAGCTTTCTTT.

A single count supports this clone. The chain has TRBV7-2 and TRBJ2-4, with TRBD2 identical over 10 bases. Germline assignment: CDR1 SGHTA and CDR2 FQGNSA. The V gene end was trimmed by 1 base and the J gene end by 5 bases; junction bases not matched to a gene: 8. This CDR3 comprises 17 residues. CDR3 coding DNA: TGTGCCAGCAGCTTAGAAGCTAGCGGGAGAACCCAAAACATTCAGTACTTC. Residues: CASSLEASGRTQNIQYF.

The CDR3 DNA is TGTGCCAGCAGCCGGGGCAGGGGCTACGAGCAGTACTTC. Translated, it gives CASSRGRGYEQYF. The V and J genes are TRBV5-4 and TRBJ2-7; maybe TRBD1 (6 bases). CDR1 is SGHNT and CDR2 is YYREEE in the germline V gene (reference sequence). V lost 4 bases and J lost 3, with 11 bases in between. There are 13 residues in the CDR3.

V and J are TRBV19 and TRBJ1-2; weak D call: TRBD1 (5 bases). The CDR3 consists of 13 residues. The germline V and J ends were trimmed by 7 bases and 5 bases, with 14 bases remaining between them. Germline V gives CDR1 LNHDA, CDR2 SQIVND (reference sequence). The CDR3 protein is CASMGWQGYGYTF. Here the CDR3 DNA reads TGTGCCAGTATGGGCTGGCAGGGATATGGCTACACCTTC.

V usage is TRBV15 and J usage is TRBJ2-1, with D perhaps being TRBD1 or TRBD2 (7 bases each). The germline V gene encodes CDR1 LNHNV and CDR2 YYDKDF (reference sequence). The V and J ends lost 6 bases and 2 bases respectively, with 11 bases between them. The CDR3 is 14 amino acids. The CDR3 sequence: CATRPGGAYNEQFF. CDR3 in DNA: TGTGCCACCAGACCAGGGGGGGCCTACAATGAGCAGTTCTTC.

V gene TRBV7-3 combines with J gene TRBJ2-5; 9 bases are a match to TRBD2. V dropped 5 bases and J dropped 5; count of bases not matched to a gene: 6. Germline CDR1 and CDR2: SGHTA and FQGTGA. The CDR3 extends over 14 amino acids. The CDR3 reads CASSISGSGETQYF. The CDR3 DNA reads TGTGCCAGCAGCATTAGCGGGAGTGGGGAGACCCAGTACTTC.

DNA for the CDR3: TGCGCCAGCAGCTTGAATGCGGGGGCTAATGAGCAGTTCTTC. Translation: CASSLNAGANEQFF. The chain couples TRBV5-1 to TRBJ2-1; possibly TRBD2 for D (7 bases). The CDR3 totals 14 residues. In germline, CDR1 is SGHRS, CDR2 YFSETQ. V was trimmed by 1 base and J by 7 bases, leaving 12 bases between them.

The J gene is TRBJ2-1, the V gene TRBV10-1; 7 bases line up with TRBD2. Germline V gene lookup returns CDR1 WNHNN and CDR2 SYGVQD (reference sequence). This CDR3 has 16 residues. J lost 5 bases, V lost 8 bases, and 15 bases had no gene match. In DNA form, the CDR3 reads TGCGCCAGCCAAGCCGGTCAGGCTAGCGGAGACAATGAGCAGTTCTTC. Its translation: CASQAGQASGDNEQFF.

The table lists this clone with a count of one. CDR3 DNA sequence: TGCGCCAGCAGCTTGTTAGTCGGGGGCAACACTGAAGCTTTCTTT. This gives the protein CASSLLVGGNTEAFF. The chain has TRBV5-1 and TRBJ1-1; TRBD1 is a possible D gene (6 bases). The CDR3 totals 15 residues. Trimming left V 1 base short and J 2 bases short, with 12 bases between. Germline assignment: CDR1 SGHRS and CDR2 YFSETQ.

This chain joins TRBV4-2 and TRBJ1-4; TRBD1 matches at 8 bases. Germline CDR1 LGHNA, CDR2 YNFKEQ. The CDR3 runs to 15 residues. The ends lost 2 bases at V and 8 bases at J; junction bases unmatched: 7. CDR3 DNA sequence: TGTGCCAGCAGCCAAACAGGGGGGGCCGAGGAAAAACTGTTTTTT. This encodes CASSQTGGAEEKLFF.

The CDR3 nucleotides are TGTGCCAGCAGTCCGACCTCATCCGGGGGCTCGGGTGGCTACACCTTC. Protein sequence: CASSPTSSGGSGGYTF. The V gene is TRBV28, the J gene TRBJ1-2, with a tentative D call TRBD1 (6 bases). Germline V CDR1 and CDR2: MDHEN, SYDVKM. The V end was cut by 5 bases, the J end by 7 bases, with 23 bases between. The CDR3 sequence is 16 residues long.

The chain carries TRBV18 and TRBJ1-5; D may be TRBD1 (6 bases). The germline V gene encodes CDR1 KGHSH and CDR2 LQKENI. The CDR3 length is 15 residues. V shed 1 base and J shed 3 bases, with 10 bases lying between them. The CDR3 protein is CASSPLSGVNQPQHF. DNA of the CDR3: TGTGCCAGCTCACCACTTTCAGGGGTCAATCAGCCCCAGCATTTT.

This CDR3 reads CASSYGGQVNEQYF. DNA for the CDR3: TGTGCCAGCAGTTATGGGGGTCAAGTCAACGAGCAGTACTTC. The V gene is TRBV6-6, the J gene TRBJ2-7; D tentatively fits TRBD1 or TRBD2 (5 bases each). Germline lookup yields CDR1 MNHNY and CDR2 SVGAGI (reference sequence). CDR3 length equals 14 residues. Between the trimmed V and J ends, which lost 3 bases and 5 bases, there was a span of 14 bases.

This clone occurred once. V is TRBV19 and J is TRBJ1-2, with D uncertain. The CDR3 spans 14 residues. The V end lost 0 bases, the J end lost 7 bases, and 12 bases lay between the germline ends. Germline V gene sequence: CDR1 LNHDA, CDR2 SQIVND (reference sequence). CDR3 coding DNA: TGTGCCAGTAGTATAGACAGCACTGAAGCTGGCTACACCTTC. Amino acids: CASSIDSTEAGYTF.

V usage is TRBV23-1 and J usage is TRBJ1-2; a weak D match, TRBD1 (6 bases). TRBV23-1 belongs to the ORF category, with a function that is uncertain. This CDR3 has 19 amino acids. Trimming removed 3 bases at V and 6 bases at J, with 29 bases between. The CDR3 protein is CASSHRRAASDRMMDGYTF. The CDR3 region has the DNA TGCGCCAGCAGTCACAGACGTGCTGCGTCGGACAGAATGATGGATGGCTACACCTTC.

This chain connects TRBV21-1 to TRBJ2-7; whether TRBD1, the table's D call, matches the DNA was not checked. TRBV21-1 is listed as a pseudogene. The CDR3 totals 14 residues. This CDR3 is CASSKVHKPYEQYF. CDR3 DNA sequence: TGTGCCAGCAGCAAAGTACACAAACCCTACGAGCAGTACTTC.

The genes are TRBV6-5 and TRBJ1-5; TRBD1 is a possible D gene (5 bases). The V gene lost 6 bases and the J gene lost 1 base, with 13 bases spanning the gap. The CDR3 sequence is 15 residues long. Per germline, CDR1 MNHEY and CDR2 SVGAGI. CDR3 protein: CASSLTGPSNQPQHF. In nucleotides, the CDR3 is TGTGCCAGCAGCTTAACGGGGCCCAGCAATCAGCCCCAGCATTTT.

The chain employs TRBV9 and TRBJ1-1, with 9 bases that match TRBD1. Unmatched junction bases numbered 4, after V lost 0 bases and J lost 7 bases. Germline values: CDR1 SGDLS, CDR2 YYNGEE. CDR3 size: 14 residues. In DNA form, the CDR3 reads TGTGCCAGCAGCGTAGCTCCGACAGGGGGTGAAGCTTTCTTT. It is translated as CASSVAPTGGEAFF.

In nucleotides, the CDR3 is TGTGCCAGCAGCCCTCAAGGGGGGGGACTAGCGTTCTACGAGCAGTACTTC. This gives the protein CASSPQGGGLAFYEQYF. The rearrangement joins TRBV7-2 to TRBJ2-7; 10 bases are a match to TRBD2. The V gene end was trimmed by 5 bases and the J gene end by 3 bases; junction bases not matched to a gene: 13. The CDR3 covers 17 residues. CDR1 is SGHTA, CDR2 FQGNSA, per germline.

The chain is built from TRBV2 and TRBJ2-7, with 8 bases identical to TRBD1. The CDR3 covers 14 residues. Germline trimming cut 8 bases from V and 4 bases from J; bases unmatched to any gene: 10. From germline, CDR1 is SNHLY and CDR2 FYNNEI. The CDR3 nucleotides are TGTGCCAGCGCTACTCGGACAGGGAGTTACGAGCAGTACTTC. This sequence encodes CASATRTGSYEQYF.

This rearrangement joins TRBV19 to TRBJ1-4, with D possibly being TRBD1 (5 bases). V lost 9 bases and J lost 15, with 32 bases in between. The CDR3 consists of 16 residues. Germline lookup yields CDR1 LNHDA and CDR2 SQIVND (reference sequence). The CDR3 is CASTPRGAPAGKLLFF. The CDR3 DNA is TGTGCCAGCACCCCCCGTGGGGCCCCTGCTGGGAAACTGTTGTTTTTT.

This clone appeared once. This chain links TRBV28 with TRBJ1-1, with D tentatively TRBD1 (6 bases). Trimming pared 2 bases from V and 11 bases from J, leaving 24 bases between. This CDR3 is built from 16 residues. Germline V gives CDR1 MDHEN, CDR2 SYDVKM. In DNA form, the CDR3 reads TGTGCCAGCAGTTTACCCACACCGGGGGCCCTAGGTGAGGCTTTCTTT. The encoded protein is CASSLPTPGALGEAFF.

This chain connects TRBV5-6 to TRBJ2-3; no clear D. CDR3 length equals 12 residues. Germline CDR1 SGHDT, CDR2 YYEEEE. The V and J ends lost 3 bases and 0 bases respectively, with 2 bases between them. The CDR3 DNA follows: TGTGCCAGCAGCTCGAGCACAGATACGCAGTATTTT. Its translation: CASSSSTDTQYF.

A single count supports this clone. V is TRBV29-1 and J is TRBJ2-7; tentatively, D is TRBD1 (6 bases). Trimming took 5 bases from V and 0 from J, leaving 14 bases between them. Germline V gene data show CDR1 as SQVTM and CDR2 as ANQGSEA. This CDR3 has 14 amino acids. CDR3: CSVRQAGFSYEQYF. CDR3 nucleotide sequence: TGCAGCGTTAGACAGGCCGGTTTCTCCTACGAGCAGTACTTC.